This note documents a single T cell receptor beta chain sequence. Its antigen is still unknown. The donors were healthy bone marrow donors. The PCR employed 60 Vbeta primers together with 13 Jbeta primers. As handled by the study authors: There were around 80 million unique TCR beta chains by a later count, and around 10 million of them were shared. Method: immunoSEQ multiplex PCR; TCRdb's copy keeps in-frame clones and lacks some. That table is the source of V, J and clone size, and D and trimming were worked out from the DNA. The data hold roughly 140,000 clones, with almost 80% observed a single time. These data belong to a study of cytomegalovirus exposure and HLA in healthy donors. Findings and limits, study-wide: 87-base-pair reads could not separate some V segments, including TRBV6-2 and TRBV6-3. Earlier analysis yielded a pattern in which most TCR beta V segments were productive about 87% or about 30% of the time.

The J segment lost 7 bases and the V segment lost 0 bases, leaving 13 bases of the junction unmatched. The CDR3 is 18 amino acids. Germline values: CDR1 SGDLS, CDR2 YYNGEE. The sequencing input was PBMCs. The TCR sequence derives from a woman aged 30 to 39 in good health and CMV-seronegative. The chain uses TRBV9 and TRBJ2-2, with TRBD2 matching over 9 bases. CDR3 amino acids: CASSVATLAGGPGGELFF. The CDR3, as DNA: TGTGCCAGCAGCGTAGCTACATTGGCGGGGGGGCCCGGCGGGGAGCTGTTTTTT. Combining the CDR3 with reference TRBV9 and TRBJ2-2 gives the whole variable domain DSGVTQTPKHLITATGQRVTLRCSPRSGDLSVYWYQQSLDQGLQFLIQYYNGEERAKGNILERFSAQQFPDLHSELNLSSLELGDSALYFCASSVATLAGGPGGELFFGEGSRLTVL.